This TCR beta chain comes out of a study of control samples from healthy donors and cancer patients. Trimming removed 4 bases at V and 3 bases at J, with 12 bases between. The CDR3 spans 15 residues. Generated by immunoSEQ multiplex PCR, the TCRdb table keeps only in-frame clones and is missing some. The table includes about 89,000 clones, about 85% detected once. The sequence was collected from a woman in her thirties or forties in good health. The sample consisted of blood. V gene TRBV23-1 combines with J gene TRBJ1-4; D possibly corresponds to TRBD1 (5 bases). TRBV23-1 is marked as an open reading frame, function uncertain. The CDR3 nucleotides are TGCGCCAGCAGTCCCGAGGGGCAGGCTAATGAAAAACTGTTTTTT. This sequence encodes CASSPEGQANEKLFF.